One sample yielded the 9 T cell receptor beta chains listed below, sequenced in a study of T cells in Graves' hyperthyroidism and ophthalmopathy. Template material for amplifying TCR beta CDR3 regions consisted of RNA transcripts. During a first-round RT-PCR of the TCR CDR3, the HTBI primer set was used. TCRdb re-analysed the multiplex PCR reads in MiXCR, keeping a single row per CDR3 protein. The sample lists approximately 400,000 distinct CDR3 sequences, 11% to 15% occurring once. Sample: blood. These receptors all come from a man in his fifties or sixties with Graves' ophthalmopathy.

This clonotype came up a few times. The gene calls are TRBV7-9 and TRBJ2-3; D is perhaps TRBD2 (5 bases). V gave up 1 base and J gave up 4 bases, with 12 bases separating them. This CDR3 contains 15 residues. Germline V gene sequence: CDR1 SEHNR, CDR2 FQNEAQ (reference sequence). CDR3 DNA: TGTGCCAGCAGCTTAGGCTCAACCGGGGCAGATACGCAGTATTTT. Its translation is CASSLGSTGADTQYF.

This clonotype was observed many times. J is TRBJ1-1 and V is TRBV18; 8 bases match TRBD1. The germline V gene has CDR1 KGHSH and CDR2 LQKENI. This CDR3 comprises 14 residues. Germline trimming cut 5 bases from V and 4 bases from J; bases unmatched to any gene: 6. In DNA form, the CDR3 reads TGTGCCAGCTCAACAACAGGGGGTTTCACTGAAGCTTTCTTT. This codes for CASSTTGGFTEAFF. The full variable domain, completed using reference TRBV18 and TRBJ1-1, is NAGVMQNPRHLVRRRGQEARLRCSPMKGHSHVYWYRQLPEEGLKFMVYLQKENIIDESGMPKERFSAEFPKEGPSILRIQQVVRGDSAAYFCASSTTGGFTEAFFGQGTRLTVV.

This clonotype was recorded at least ten times. The chain combines TRBV29-1 with TRBJ2-3; 8 bases map to TRBD1. The CDR3 has 18 residues. Trimming at V came to 0 bases and at J to 0 bases, leaving 11 bases not matched to a gene. CDR1 and CDR2 (germline): SQVTM, ANQGSEA. CDR3 nucleotides: TGCAGCGTTGAAGATCGTTTCGGGACAGGAGGGAGCACAGATACGCAGTATTTT. Residues: CSVEDRFGTGGSTDTQYF.

This clonotype has just a few counts. The chain employs TRBV12-3 or TRBV12-4 and TRBJ1-5; D call uncertain. The CDR3 is 14 amino acids. Trimming cost V 6 bases and J 4 bases, with 13 bases left between them. As DNA, the CDR3 is TGTGCCAGCAGCAGCCAGAGCACGAATCAGCCCCAGCATTTT. This codes for CASSSQSTNQPQHF.

In this sample, this clonotype turned up many times. The chain links TRBV11-2 to TRBJ2-7; a weak D match, TRBD2 (6 bases). CDR1 and CDR2 (germline): SGHAT, FQNNGV. Trimming removed 5 bases at V and 1 base at J, with 18 bases between. The CDR3 runs 16 residues. The CDR3 coding sequence is TGTGCCAGCAGCCCCAATATGGGCGGGGTATCCTACGAGCAGTACTTC. Translating it yields CASSPNMGGVSYEQYF.

This clonotype occurred many times. The chain is built from TRBV12-3 or TRBV12-4 and TRBJ2-7, with D maybe TRBD2 (5 bases). CDR3 length: 13 amino acids. V lost 4 bases, J lost 3 bases, and 10 bases lay in between. CDR3 DNA sequence: TGTGCCAGCAGTTGGGGAGAGATCTACGAGCAGTACTTC. The encoded protein is CASSWGEIYEQYF.

The chain uses TRBV19 and TRBJ2-1; D might be TRBD2 (6 bases). The V gene's germline CDR1 is LNHDA and CDR2 SQIVND (reference sequence). CDR3 length: 14 residues. Trimming took 5 bases from V and 10 from J, leaving 18 bases between them. The CDR3 bases are TGTGCCAGTAGTGTCCTTCCGGGGGTCCTCGAGCAGTTCTTC. This translates into CASSVLPGVLEQFF.

The sample holds many counts of this clonotype. The chain employs TRBV20-1 and TRBJ1-4; possible D gene TRBD1, 5 bases. Per the germline V gene, CDR1 is DFQATT and CDR2 is SNEGSKA (reference sequence). The CDR3 consists of 14 residues. Trimming took 4 bases from V and 1 from J, leaving 10 bases between them. CDR3 sequence reads: CSATGPETNEKLFF. CDR3 in DNA: TGCAGTGCTACAGGGCCGGAAACTAATGAAAAACTGTTTTTT.

The V gene is TRBV12-5, the J gene TRBJ2-7; no reliable D call. Trimming stripped 5 bases from V and 4 bases from J, with 6 bases between. The CDR3 extends over 11 amino acids. Germline lookup yields CDR1 LGHNT and CDR2 FRNRAP. The CDR3 DNA reads as TGTGCTAGTGGTAGTAGATACGAGCAGTACTTC. This gives the protein CASGSRYEQYF.